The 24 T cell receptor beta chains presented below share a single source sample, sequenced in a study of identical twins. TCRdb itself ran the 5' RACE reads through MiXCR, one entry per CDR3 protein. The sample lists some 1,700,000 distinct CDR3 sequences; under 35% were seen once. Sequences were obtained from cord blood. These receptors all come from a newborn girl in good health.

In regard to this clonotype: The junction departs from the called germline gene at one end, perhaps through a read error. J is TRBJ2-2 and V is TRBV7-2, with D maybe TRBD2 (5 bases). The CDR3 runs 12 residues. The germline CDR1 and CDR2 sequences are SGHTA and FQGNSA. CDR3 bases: TGTGCCAGCAGCTCTGGTCCCGGGGAGCTGTCTTTT. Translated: CASSSGPGELSF.

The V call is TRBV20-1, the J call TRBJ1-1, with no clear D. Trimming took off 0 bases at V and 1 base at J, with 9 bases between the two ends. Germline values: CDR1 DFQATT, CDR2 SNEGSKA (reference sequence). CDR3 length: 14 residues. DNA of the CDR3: TGCAGTGCTAGAGATAAGGGCTGGAACACTGAAGCTTTCTTT. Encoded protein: CSARDKGWNTEAFF.

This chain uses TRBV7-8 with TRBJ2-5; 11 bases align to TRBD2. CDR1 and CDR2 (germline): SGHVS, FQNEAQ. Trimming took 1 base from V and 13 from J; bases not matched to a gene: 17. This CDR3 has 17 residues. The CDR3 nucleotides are TGTGCCAGCAGCTTAGTGCCCACTAGCGGGGGTTCCTACATCCCGTACTTC. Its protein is CASSLVPTSGGSYIPYF.

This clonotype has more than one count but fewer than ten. CDR3 coding DNA: TGTGCCACCGCCATGACAGGGGTTGGGGAAAAACTGTTTTTT. This codes for CATAMTGVGEKLFF. V usage is TRBV10-3 and J usage is TRBJ1-4; 8 nucleotides agree with TRBD1. Germline values: CDR1 ENHRY, CDR2 SYGVKD. The CDR3 loop spans 14 amino acids. V shed 10 bases, J shed 8 bases, and the junction held 12 bases outside the gene matches.

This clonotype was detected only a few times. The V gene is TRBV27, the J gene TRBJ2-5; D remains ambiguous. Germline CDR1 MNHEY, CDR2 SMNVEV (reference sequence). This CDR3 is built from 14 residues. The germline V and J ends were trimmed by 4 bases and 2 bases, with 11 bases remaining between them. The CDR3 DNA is TGTGCCAGCAGTTCAGCTCTGCGGCAAGAGACCCAGTACTTC. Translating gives CASSSALRQETQYF.

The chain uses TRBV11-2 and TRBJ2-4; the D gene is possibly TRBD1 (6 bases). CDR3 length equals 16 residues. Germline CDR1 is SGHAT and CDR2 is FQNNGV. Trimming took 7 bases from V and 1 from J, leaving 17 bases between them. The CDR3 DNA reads TGTGCCAGCATCCCGCTAGAGGGGGTTGCCAAAAACATTCAGTACTTC. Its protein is CASIPLEGVAKNIQYF. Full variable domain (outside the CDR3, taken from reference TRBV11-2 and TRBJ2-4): EAGVAQSPRYKIIEKRQSVAFWCNPISGHATLYWYQQILGQGPKLLIQFQNNGVVDDSQLPKDRFSAERLKGVDSTLKIQPAKLEDSAVYLCASIPLEGVAKNIQYFGAGTRLSVL.

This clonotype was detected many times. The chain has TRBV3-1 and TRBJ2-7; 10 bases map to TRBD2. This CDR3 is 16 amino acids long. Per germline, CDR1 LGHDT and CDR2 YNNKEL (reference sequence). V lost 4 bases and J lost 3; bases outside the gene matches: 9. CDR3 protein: CASSRAGGNSFYEQYF. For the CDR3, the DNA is TGTGCCAGCAGCCGAGCGGGGGGGAACAGTTTCTACGAGCAGTACTTC.

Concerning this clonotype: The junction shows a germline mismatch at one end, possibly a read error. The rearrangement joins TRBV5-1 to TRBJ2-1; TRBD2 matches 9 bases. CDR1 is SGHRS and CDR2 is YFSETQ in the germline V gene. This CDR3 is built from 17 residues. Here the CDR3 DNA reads TGCGCCGGCAGCTCCCGCCCGTTAGCGGGAGTGCGGAATGAGCAGTTCTTC. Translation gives CAGSSRPLAGVRNEQFF. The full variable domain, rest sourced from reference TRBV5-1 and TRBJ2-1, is KAGVTQTPRYLIKTRGQQVTLSCSPISGHRSVSWYQQTPGQGLQFLFEYFSETQRNKGNFPGRFSGRQFSNSRSEMNVSTLELGDSALYLCAGSSRPLAGVRNEQFFGPGTRLTVL.

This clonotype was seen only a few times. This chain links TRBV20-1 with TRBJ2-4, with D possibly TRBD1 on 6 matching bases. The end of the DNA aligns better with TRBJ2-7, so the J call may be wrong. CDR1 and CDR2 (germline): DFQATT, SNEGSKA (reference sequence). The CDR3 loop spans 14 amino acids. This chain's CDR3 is CSASETGPSGEQYF. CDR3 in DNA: TGCAGTGCTAGTGAGACAGGACCCTCGGGCGAGCAGTACTTC.

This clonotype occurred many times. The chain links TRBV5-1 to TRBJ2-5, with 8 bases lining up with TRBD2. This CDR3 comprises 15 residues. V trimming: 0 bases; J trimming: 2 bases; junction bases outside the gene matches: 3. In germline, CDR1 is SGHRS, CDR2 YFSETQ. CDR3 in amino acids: CASSLGGRLQETQYF. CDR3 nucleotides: TGCGCCAGCAGCTTGGGCGGGAGGCTTCAAGAGACCCAGTACTTC.

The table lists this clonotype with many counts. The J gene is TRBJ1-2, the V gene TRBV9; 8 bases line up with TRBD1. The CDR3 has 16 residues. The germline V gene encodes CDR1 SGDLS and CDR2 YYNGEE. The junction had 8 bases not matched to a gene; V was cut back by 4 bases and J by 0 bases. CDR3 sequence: CASSQRQGRANYGYTF. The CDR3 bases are TGTGCCAGCAGCCAACGACAGGGGCGTGCTAACTATGGCTACACCTTC.

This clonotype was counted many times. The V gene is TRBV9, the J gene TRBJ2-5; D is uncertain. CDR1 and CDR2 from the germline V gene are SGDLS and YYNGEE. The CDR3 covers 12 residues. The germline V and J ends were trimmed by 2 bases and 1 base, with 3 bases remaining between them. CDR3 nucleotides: TGTGCCAGCAGCGTCAGCCAAGAGACCCAGTACTTC. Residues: CASSVSQETQYF.

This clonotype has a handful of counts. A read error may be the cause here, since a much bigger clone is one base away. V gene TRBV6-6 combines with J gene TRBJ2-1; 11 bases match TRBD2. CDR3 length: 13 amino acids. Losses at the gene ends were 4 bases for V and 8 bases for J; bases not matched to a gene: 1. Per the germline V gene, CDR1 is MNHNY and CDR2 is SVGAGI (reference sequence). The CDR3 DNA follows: TGTGCCAGCAGTTGGACTAGCGGGCATGAGCAGTTCTTC. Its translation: CASSWTSGHEQFF.

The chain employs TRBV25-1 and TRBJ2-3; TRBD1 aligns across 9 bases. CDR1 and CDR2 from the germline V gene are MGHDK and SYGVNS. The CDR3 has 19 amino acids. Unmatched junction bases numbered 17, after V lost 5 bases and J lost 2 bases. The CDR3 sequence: CASSPLLGDREGDTDTQYF. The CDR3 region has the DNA TGTGCCAGCAGTCCCTTATTGGGGGACAGGGAAGGGGACACAGATACGCAGTATTTT.

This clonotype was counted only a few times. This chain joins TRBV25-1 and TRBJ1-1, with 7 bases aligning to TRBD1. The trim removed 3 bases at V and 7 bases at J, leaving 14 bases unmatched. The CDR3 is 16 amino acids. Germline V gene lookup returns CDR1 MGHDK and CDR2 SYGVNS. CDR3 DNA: TGTGCCAGCAGTGACAGGGTCCCGGGACAGAAACTTGAAGCTTTCTTT. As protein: CASSDRVPGQKLEAFF.

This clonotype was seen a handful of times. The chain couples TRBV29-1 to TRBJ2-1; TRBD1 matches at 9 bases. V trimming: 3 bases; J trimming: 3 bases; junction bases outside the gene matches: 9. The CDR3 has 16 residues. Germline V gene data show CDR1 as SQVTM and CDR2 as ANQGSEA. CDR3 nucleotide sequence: TGCAGCGTTGATAGGGGGACAGGGAAATTCTACAATGAGCAGTTCTTC. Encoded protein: CSVDRGTGKFYNEQFF.

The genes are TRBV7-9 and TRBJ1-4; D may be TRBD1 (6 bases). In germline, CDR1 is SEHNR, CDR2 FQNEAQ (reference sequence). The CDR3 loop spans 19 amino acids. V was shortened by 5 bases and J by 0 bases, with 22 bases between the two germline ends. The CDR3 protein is CASSPTGTSEGSTNEKLFF. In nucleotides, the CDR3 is TGTGCCAGCAGCCCCACAGGGACTTCCGAAGGGTCAACTAATGAAAAACTGTTTTTT.

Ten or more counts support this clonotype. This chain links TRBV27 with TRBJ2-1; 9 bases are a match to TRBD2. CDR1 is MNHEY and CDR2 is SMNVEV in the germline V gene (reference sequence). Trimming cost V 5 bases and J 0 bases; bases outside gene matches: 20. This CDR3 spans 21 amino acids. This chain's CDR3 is CASSPSKGLANSPHSYNEQFF. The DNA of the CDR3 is TGTGCCAGCAGTCCCTCTAAGGGACTAGCCAACAGTCCCCACTCCTACAATGAGCAGTTCTTC.

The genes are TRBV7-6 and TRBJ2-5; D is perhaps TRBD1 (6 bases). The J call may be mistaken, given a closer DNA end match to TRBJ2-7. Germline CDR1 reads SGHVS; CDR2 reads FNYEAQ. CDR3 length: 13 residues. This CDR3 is CASSTGRGYEQYF. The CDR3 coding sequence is TGTGCCAGCAGCACAGGCAGGGGCTACGAGCAGTACTTC.

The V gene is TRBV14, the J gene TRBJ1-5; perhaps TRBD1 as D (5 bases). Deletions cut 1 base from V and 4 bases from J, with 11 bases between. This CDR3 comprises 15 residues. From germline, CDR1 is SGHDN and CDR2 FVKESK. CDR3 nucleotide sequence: TGTGCCAGCAGCCAAGCCGGGCCAGGGAATCAGCCCCAGCATTTT. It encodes CASSQAGPGNQPQHF.

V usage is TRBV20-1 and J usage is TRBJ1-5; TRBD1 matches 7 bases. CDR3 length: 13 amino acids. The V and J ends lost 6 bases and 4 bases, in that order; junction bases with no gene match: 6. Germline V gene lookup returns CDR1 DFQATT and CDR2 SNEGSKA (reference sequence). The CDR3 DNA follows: TGCAGTGCCCCAGGGGGGACGAATCAGCCCCAGCATTTT. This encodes CSAPGGTNQPQHF.

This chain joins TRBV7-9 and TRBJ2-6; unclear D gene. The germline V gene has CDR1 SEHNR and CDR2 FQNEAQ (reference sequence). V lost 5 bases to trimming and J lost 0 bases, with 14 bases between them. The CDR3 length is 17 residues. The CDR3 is CASSPSAVHSGANVLTF. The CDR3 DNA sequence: TGTGCCAGCAGCCCGTCGGCAGTCCACTCTGGGGCCAACGTCCTGACTTTC.

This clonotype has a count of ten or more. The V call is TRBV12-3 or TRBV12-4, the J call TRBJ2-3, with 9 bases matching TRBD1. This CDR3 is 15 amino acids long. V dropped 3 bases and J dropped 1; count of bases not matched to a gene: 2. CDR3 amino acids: CASSFRTGGTDTQYF. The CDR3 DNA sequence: TGTGCCAGCAGTTTCCGGACAGGGGGCACAGATACGCAGTATTTT.

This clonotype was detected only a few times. CDR3: CSAGQYNSPLHF. CDR3 DNA sequence: TGCAGTGCCGGACAGTATAATTCACCCCTCCACTTT. The chain has TRBV20-1 and TRBJ1-6; maybe TRBD1 (6 bases). The CDR3 covers 12 residues. Germline V gives CDR1 DFQATT, CDR2 SNEGSKA (reference sequence). V dropped 6 bases and J dropped 4 bases, with 7 bases sitting between them.